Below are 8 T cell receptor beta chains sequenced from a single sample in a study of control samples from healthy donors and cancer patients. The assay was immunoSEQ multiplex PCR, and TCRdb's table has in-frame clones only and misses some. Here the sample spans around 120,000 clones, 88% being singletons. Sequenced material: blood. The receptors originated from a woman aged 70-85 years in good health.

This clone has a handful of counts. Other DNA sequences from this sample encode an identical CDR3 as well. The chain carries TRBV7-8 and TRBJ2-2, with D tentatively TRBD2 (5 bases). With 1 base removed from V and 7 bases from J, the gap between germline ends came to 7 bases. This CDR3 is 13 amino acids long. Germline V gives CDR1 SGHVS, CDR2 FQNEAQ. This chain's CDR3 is CASSLGGYGELFF. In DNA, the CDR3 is TGTGCCAGCAGCTTAGGCGGGTACGGGGAGCTGTTTTTT.

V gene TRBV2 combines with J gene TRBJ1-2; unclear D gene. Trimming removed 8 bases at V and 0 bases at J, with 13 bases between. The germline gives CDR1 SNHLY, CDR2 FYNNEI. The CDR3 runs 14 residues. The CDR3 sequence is CASPEADSNYGYTF. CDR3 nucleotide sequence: TGTGCCAGCCCTGAGGCTGATTCTAACTATGGCTACACCTTC.

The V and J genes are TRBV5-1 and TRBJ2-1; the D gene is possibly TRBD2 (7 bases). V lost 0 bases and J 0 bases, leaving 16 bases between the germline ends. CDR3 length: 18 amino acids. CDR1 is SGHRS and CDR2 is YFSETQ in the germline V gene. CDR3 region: CASSLGPGGAASYNEQFF. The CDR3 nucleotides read TGCGCCAGCAGCTTGGGACCTGGGGGGGCGGCCTCCTACAATGAGCAGTTCTTC.

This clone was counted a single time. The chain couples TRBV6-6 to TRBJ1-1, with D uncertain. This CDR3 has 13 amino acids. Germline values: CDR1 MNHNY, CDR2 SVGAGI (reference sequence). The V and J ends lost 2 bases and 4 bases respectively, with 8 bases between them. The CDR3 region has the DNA TGTGCCAGCAGTTACACTGAGGGCACTGAAGCTTTCTTT. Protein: CASSYTEGTEAFF.

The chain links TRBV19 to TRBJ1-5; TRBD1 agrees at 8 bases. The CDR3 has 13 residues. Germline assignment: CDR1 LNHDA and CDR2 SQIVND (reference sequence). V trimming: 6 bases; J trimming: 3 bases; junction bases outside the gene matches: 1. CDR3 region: CASRDRDNQPQHF. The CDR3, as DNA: TGTGCCAGTAGGGACAGGGACAATCAGCCCCAGCATTTT.

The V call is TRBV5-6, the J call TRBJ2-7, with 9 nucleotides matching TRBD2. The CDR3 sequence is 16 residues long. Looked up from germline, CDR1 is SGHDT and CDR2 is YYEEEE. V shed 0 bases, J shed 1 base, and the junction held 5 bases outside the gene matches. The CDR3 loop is CASSLVLAGTSYEQYF. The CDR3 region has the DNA TGTGCCAGCAGCTTGGTCCTAGCGGGGACATCCTACGAGCAGTACTTC.

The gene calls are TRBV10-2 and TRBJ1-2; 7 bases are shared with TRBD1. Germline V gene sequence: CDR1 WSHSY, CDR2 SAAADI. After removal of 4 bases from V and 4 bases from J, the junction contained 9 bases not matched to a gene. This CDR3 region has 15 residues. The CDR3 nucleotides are TGCGCCAGCAGTGCCGGCAGGGGGATCGGCTATGGCTACACCTTC. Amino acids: CASSAGRGIGYGYTF.

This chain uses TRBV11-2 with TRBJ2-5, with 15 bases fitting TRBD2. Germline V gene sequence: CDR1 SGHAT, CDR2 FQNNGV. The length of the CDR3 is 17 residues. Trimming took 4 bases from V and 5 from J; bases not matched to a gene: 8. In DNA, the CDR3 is TGTGCCAGCAGCTCCGGGACTAGCGGGGGGCGTGGGGAGACCCAGTACTTC. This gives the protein CASSSGTSGGRGETQYF. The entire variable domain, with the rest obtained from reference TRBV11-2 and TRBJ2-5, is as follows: EAGVAQSPRYKIIEKRQSVAFWCNPISGHATLYWYQQILGQGPKLLIQFQNNGVVDDSQLPKDRFSAERLKGVDSTLKIQPAKLEDSAVYLCASSSGTSGGRGETQYFGPGTRLLVL.